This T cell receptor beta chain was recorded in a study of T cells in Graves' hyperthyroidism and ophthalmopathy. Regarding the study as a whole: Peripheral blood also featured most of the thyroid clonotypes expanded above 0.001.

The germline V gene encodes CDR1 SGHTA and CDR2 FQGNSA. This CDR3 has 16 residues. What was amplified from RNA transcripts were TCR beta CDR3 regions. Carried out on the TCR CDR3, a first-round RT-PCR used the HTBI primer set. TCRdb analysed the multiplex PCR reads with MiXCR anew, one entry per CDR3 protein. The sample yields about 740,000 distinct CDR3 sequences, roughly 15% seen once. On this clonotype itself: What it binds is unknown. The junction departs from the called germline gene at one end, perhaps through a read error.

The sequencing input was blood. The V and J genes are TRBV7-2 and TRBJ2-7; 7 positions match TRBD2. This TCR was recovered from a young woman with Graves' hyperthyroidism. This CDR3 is CASSEGVGLVGYEQHF. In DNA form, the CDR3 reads TGTGCCAGCAGCGAAGGGGTCGGACTAGTGGGGTACGAGCAGCACTTC.